What follows describes a single T cell receptor (beta chain). The antigen remains undetermined. The junction does not match germline at one end; this may be a read error. The sample originates from a study of cytomegalovirus exposure and HLA in healthy donors. Findings of the study overall: Cytomegalovirus association was listed for roughly 160 TCR beta chains.

The CDR3 is 16 residues long. The germline gives CDR1 SEHNR, CDR2 FQNEAQ (reference sequence). The PCR employed 60 Vbeta primers together with 13 Jbeta primers. TCRdb keeps only in-frame clones here, not all; method: immunoSEQ multiplex PCR. The table records 150,000 or so clones, approximately 84% of them present only once. Material: PBMCs. The TCR sequence derives from a man between 18 and 29 years old in good health and CMV-seropositive. J is TRBJ1-4 and V is TRBV7-9, with D possibly TRBD1 on 5 matching bases. The CDR3 loop reads CSSSPSGGALDEKLFF. CDR3 bases: TGTTCCAGCAGCCCCAGTGGAGGGGCGCTTGATGAAAAACTGTTTTTT.